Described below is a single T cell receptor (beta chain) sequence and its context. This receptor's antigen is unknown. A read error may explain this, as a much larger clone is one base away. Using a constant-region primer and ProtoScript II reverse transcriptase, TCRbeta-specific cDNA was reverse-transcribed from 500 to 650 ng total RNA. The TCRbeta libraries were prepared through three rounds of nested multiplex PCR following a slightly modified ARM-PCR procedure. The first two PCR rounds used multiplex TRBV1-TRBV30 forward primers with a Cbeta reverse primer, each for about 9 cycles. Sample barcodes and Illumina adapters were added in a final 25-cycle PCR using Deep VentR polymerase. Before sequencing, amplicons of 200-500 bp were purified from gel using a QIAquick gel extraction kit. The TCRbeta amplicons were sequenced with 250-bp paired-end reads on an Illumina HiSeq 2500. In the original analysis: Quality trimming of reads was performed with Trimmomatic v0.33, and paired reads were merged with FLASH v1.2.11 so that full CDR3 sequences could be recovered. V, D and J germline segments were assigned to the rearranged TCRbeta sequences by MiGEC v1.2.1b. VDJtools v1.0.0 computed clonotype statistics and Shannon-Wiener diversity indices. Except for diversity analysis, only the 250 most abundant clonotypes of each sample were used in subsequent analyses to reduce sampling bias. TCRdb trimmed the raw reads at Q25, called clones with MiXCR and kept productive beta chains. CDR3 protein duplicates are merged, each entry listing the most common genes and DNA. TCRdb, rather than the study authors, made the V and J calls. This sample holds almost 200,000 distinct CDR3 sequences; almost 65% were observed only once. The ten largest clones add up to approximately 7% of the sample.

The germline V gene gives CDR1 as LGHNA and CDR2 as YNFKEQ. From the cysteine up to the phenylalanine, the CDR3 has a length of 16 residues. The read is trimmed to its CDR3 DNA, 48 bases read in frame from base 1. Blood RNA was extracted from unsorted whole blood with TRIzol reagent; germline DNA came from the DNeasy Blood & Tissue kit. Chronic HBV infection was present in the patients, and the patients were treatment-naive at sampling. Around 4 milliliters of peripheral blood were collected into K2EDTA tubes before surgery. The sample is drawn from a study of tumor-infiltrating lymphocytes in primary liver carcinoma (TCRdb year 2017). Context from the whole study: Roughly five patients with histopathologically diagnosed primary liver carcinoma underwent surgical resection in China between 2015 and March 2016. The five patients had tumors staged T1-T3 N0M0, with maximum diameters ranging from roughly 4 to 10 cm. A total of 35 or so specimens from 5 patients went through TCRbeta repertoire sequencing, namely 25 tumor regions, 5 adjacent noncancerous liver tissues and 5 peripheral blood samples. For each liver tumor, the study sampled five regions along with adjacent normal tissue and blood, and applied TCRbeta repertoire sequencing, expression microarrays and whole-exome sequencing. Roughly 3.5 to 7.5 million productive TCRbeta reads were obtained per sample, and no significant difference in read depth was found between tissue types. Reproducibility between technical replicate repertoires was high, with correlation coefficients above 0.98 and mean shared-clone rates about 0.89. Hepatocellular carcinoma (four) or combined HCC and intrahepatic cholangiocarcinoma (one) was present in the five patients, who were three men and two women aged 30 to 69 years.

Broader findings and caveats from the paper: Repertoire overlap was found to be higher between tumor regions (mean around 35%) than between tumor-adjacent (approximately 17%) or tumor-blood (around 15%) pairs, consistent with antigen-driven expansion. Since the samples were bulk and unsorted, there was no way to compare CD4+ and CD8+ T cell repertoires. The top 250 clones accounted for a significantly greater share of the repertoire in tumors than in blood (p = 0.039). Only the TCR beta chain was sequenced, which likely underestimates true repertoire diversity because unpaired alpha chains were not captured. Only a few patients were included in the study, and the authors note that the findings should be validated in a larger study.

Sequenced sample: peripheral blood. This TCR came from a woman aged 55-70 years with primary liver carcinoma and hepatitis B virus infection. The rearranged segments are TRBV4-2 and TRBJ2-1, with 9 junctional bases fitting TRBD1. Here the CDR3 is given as CASSPGQGSSYNERFF. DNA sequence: TGTGCCAGCAGCCCTGGACAGGGGAGCTCCTACAATGAGCGGTTCTTC.